This T cell receptor (beta chain) was obtained from a study of T cell responses to AZD1222 COVID-19 vaccine. Study-wide findings and caveats: Possibly, clonal diversity was underestimated; donors were largely white British and included more females. Increases in Spike-specific TCR breadth and depth were seen after two AZD1222 doses. Spike-spanning, vaccine-associated CD4 TCRs were dominant at 160-218 and 743-854.

For this clone: What it binds is not known.

The data were produced by immunoSEQ multiplex PCR, yet TCRdb's version contains in-frame clones alone and is incomplete. The sample comprises 75,000 to 90,000 clones, 70% to 90% of which are singletons, and roughly an eighth rests with the top ten. This CDR3 has 13 residues. The ends were cut back, 6 bases at V and 2 bases at J, with 11 bases in the middle. The sample here was peripheral blood, taken 28 days after the second AZD1222 dose. This chain joins TRBV12-3 or TRBV12-4 and TRBJ2-7; D is perhaps TRBD1 (6 bases). This clonotype originated in an adult who received the AZD1222 COVID-19 vaccine. The CDR3 nucleotides read TGTGCCAGCAGACAGGGAAGTCCCTACGAGCAGTACTTC. Amino acid sequence: CASRQGSPYEQYF.